The 23 T cell receptor beta chains below come from one sample, sequenced in a study of T-cell memory formation after mild COVID-19. From the 5' RACE reads, TCRdb called clonotypes with MiXCR, one entry per CDR3 protein. The table has 300,000 to 350,000 distinct CDR3 sequences, just under 20% seen once. Sequencing was carried out using PBMCs or a T cell subset sorted from them (not recorded which). The source of these receptors is a young man who had mild COVID-19 (a few samples of this study predate the infection). Cell type and time point are not known.

The sample holds a few counts of this clonotype. J is TRBJ2-6 and V is TRBV15; D gene ambiguous. V lost 0 bases to trimming and J lost 0 bases, with 6 bases between them. This CDR3 region has 16 residues. Germline values: CDR1 LNHNV, CDR2 YYDKDF (reference sequence). CDR3 DNA sequence: TGTGCCACCAGCAGAGATAGGATCTCTGGGGCCAACGTCCTGACTTTC. Residues: CATSRDRISGANVLTF.

This clonotype was recorded many times. The genes are TRBV6-5 and TRBJ2-7; TRBD2 is a possible D gene (5 bases). Trimming stripped 0 bases from V and 0 bases from J, with 6 bases between. Germline CDR1 MNHEY, CDR2 SVGAGI. This CDR3 contains 14 residues. CDR3 in amino acids: CASSYSGSSYEQYV. The CDR3 DNA follows: TGTGCCAGCAGTTACTCGGGGAGCTCCTACGAGCAGTACGTC.

This clonotype was found a few times. The chain uses TRBV6-5 and TRBJ1-4; the D is unclear. The V and J ends lost 6 bases and 3 bases respectively, with 14 bases between them. The CDR3 is 15 residues long. The germline V gene encodes CDR1 MNHEY and CDR2 SVGAGI. The CDR3 coding sequence is TGTGCCAGCAGCTCCACCGTCAAGGCTAATGAAAAACTGTTTTTT. Translating gives CASSSTVKANEKLFF.

This clonotype was observed a handful of times. V gene TRBV20-1 combines with J gene TRBJ2-1; D unclear. Trimming pared 0 bases from V and 5 bases from J, leaving 11 bases between. The V gene's germline CDR1 is DFQATT and CDR2 SNEGSKA (reference sequence). CDR3 length: 14 residues. CDR3 coding DNA: TGCAGTGCTAGAGATTTGGCGGTTCACAATGAGCAGTTCTTC. Translation gives CSARDLAVHNEQFF.

The chain has TRBV7-2 and TRBJ1-2; D is possibly TRBD1 (6 bases). The germline V gene has CDR1 SGHTA and CDR2 FQGNSA. V was cut by 2 bases and J by 6 bases, with 13 bases left in between. This CDR3 has 14 residues. The CDR3 DNA reads TGTGCCAGCAGCTTACAGGACGCAGGGGATGGCTACACCTTC. This translates into CASSLQDAGDGYTF.

The count of this clonotype is one. The V gene is TRBV7-9, the J gene TRBJ1-2; D not certain. V was pared by 5 bases and J by 4 bases, with 8 bases between. The CDR3 has 12 residues. CDR1 and CDR2 from the germline V gene are SEHNR and FQNEAQ (reference sequence). The chain's CDR3 is CASSRRTYGYTF. CDR3 DNA sequence: TGTGCCAGCAGCCGCAGGACCTATGGCTACACCTTC.

This clonotype was counted only a few times. The gene calls are TRBV3-1 and TRBJ2-2; tentatively, D is TRBD2 (6 bases). Germline V lookup: CDR1 LGHDT, CDR2 YNNKEL (reference sequence). The CDR3 has 15 amino acids. The V gene lost 4 bases and the J gene lost 7 bases, with 16 bases spanning the gap. CDR3 protein: CASSPGTALGGELFF. The CDR3 DNA follows: TGTGCCAGCAGCCCCGGGACTGCCCTCGGCGGGGAGCTGTTTTTT.

This clonotype has a count of ten or more. As DNA, the CDR3 is TGTGCCAGCAGCTTACGGGGGACCAACTATGGCTACACCTTC. This encodes CASSLRGTNYGYTF. This chain connects TRBV7-2 to TRBJ1-2, with a possible D match to TRBD1 (5 bases). Between the trimmed V and J ends, which lost 2 bases and 2 bases, there was a span of 9 bases. CDR1 SGHTA and CDR2 FQGNSA come from the germline V gene. The CDR3 runs 14 residues.

The rearrangement uses TRBV5-1 and TRBJ1-5; unclear D gene. Germline lookup yields CDR1 SGHRS and CDR2 YFSETQ. This CDR3 is built from 15 residues. V was trimmed by 4 bases and J by 1 base, leaving 12 bases between them. The CDR3 DNA follows: TGCGCCAGCAGCGACGGACGGGAAAGCAATCAGCCCCAGCATTTT. As protein: CASSDGRESNQPQHF.

The chain joins TRBV7-2 to TRBJ2-1; D possibly uses TRBD1 or TRBD2 (6 bases each). From germline, CDR1 is SGHTA and CDR2 FQGNSA. Trimming cost V 5 bases and J 7 bases, with 18 bases left between them. The CDR3 is 15 residues long. The CDR3, as DNA: TGTGCCAGCAGCCTAAGTTGGGGGGCCGAGAATGAGCAGTTCTTC. Translation: CASSLSWGAENEQFF.

This clonotype has only a few counts. This chain uses TRBV5-1 with TRBJ2-7; 7 nucleotides match TRBD1. The V segment lost 3 bases and the J segment 2 bases; nucleotides outside the gene matches: 8. Germline CDR1 and CDR2: SGHRS and YFSETQ. This CDR3 spans 15 amino acids. The CDR3 DNA is TGCGCCAGCAGCTCCCCATCGGGACAGCCCTACGAGCAGTACTTC. It codes for CASSSPSGQPYEQYF.

The chain links TRBV7-9 to TRBJ2-3; no definite D call. V lost 1 base and J 6 bases, leaving 5 bases between the germline ends. Germline V lookup: CDR1 SEHNR, CDR2 FQNEAQ (reference sequence). This CDR3 spans 12 amino acids. CDR3 sequence: CASSLDYDTQYF. Written as DNA, the CDR3 is TGTGCCAGCAGCTTAGACTACGATACGCAGTATTTT.

V and J are TRBV27 and TRBJ2-2; 9 bases match TRBD2. Per the germline V gene, CDR1 is MNHEY and CDR2 is SMNVEV (reference sequence). This CDR3 region has 14 residues. V was pared by 8 bases and J by 3 bases, with 4 bases of the junction left unmatched. CDR3: CASVAGGHTGELFF. In nucleotides, the CDR3 is TGTGCCAGCGTGGCGGGGGGGCACACCGGGGAGCTGTTTTTT.

V usage is TRBV6-5 and J usage is TRBJ2-5; D not resolved. Germline lookup yields CDR1 MNHEY and CDR2 SVGAGI. This CDR3 is built from 15 residues. V was clipped by 0 bases and J by 4 bases, with 12 bases between them. CDR3 coding DNA: TGTGCCAGCAGTTACTCGGTGTCCCAGAGAGAGACCCAGTACTTC. Amino acid sequence: CASSYSVSQRETQYF.

The chain uses TRBV7-9 and TRBJ2-1, with 7 bases fitting TRBD1. The junction had 0 bases not matched to a gene; V was cut back by 4 bases and J by 6 bases. Germline assignment: CDR1 SEHNR and CDR2 FQNEAQ (reference sequence). The CDR3 is made up of 12 amino acids. CDR3 in DNA: TGTGCCAGCAGCTACAGGGGCAATGAGCAGTTCTTC. It specifies CASSYRGNEQFF.

This clonotype was detected once. The chain employs TRBV10-3 and TRBJ2-5; tentatively, D is TRBD2 (6 bases). Germline V gene data show CDR1 as ENHRY and CDR2 as SYGVKD. Trimming shortened V by 8 bases and J by 1 base, and 11 bases separated the two germline ends. The CDR3 sequence is 13 residues long. The CDR3 coding sequence is TGTGCCATCTCCCGGGACTCCCAAGAGACCCAGTACTTC. Translated: CAISRDSQETQYF.

This clonotype has just a few counts. This chain links TRBV12-3 or TRBV12-4 with TRBJ2-7; D remains unclear. Between the trimmed V and J ends, which lost 2 bases and 0 bases, there was a span of 11 bases. The CDR3 covers 15 residues. CDR3 protein: CASSLRPRSSYEQYF. In nucleotides, the CDR3 is TGTGCCAGCAGTTTAAGGCCCCGATCCTCCTACGAGCAGTACTTC.

This clonotype came up a few times. The genes are TRBV18 and TRBJ1-5; a weak D match, TRBD1 (5 bases). V dropped 6 bases and J dropped 7 bases, with 19 bases sitting between them. The CDR3 has 15 amino acids. Germline CDR1 reads KGHSH; CDR2 reads LQKENI. DNA of the CDR3: TGTGCCAGCTCGCCGGGACGGATAAAAGGCCAGCCCCAGCATTTT. This gives the protein CASSPGRIKGQPQHF.

This rearrangement joins TRBV7-9 to TRBJ1-1; TRBD1 aligns across 8 bases. The trim removed 4 bases at V and 6 bases at J, leaving 13 bases unmatched. This CDR3 contains 16 residues. CDR1 and CDR2 (germline): SEHNR, FQNEAQ (reference sequence). The CDR3 protein is CASSSGGDGSGPEAFF. The DNA for the CDR3 is TGTGCCAGCAGCTCAGGGGGCGACGGGTCCGGGCCTGAAGCTTTCTTT.

The chain recombines TRBV19 with TRBJ2-5; TRBD2 matches 7 bases. Trimming cost V 4 bases and J 5 bases; bases outside gene matches: 7. Germline assignment: CDR1 LNHDA and CDR2 SQIVND (reference sequence). The CDR3 loop spans 14 amino acids. The CDR3 is CASSKSGTSETQYF. CDR3 DNA sequence: TGTGCCAGTAGTAAGAGCGGGACCTCGGAGACCCAGTACTTC.

This clonotype appeared many times. V and J are TRBV7-6 and TRBJ2-2; 11 nucleotides agree with TRBD1. The trim removed 6 bases at V and 6 bases at J, leaving 3 bases unmatched. CDR1 is SGHVS and CDR2 is FNYEAQ in the germline V gene. This CDR3 has 14 amino acids. CDR3 in DNA: TGTGCCAGCAGTGGACAGGGGGCTGCCGGGGAGCTGTTTTTT. Its protein is CASSGQGAAGELFF.

This clonotype has only a few counts. The chain joins TRBV6-2 or TRBV6-3 to TRBJ1-2; possibly TRBD1 for D (6 bases). V lost 4 bases, J lost 2 bases, and 14 bases lay in between. Germline values: CDR1 MNHEY, CDR2 SVGEGT. This CDR3 is built from 15 residues. The CDR3 DNA is TGTGCCAGCAGTTCTCCCGGCGGGGGCAACTATGGCTACACCTTC. It encodes CASSSPGGGNYGYTF.

V usage is TRBV18 and J usage is TRBJ2-1; 8 nucleotides line up with TRBD1. Per germline, CDR1 KGHSH and CDR2 LQKENI. The CDR3 is made up of 15 amino acids. V was pared by 3 bases and J by 6 bases, with 7 bases of the junction left unmatched. CDR3 in DNA: TGTGCCAGCTCACCGACTCAGGGGGCTGGCAATGAGCAGTTCTTC. This codes for CASSPTQGAGNEQFF.